Presented here are 16 T cell receptor beta chains from one specimen sequenced in a study of T cells after yellow fever vaccination. TCRdb called the 5' RACE reads again in MiXCR, with one record for every CDR3 protein. This sample has about 96,000 distinct CDR3 sequences, with 7.5% to 10% found just once. The sequencing used CD8+ T cells not binding an NS4B(214-222) dextramer, sorted from PBMCs, collected around 15 days after the first yellow fever vaccination. The receptors come from a man between 18 and 35 years old who received the YFV17D yellow fever vaccine.

This clonotype has only a few counts. This chain links TRBV19 with TRBJ2-1; weak D call: TRBD2 (6 bases). Trimming shortened V by 9 bases and J by 7 bases, and 19 bases separated the two germline ends. From germline, CDR1 is LNHDA and CDR2 SQIVND (reference sequence). CDR3 size: 14 residues. CDR3 loop: CASSGGLALNEQFF. The CDR3 DNA reads TGTGCCAGCTCCGGCGGGCTAGCGTTGAATGAGCAGTTCTTC.

The table lists this clonotype with a few counts. The chain combines TRBV19 with TRBJ2-1; perhaps TRBD1 as D (5 bases). The V gene's germline CDR1 is LNHDA and CDR2 SQIVND (reference sequence). The CDR3 is made up of 14 amino acids. Trimming cost V 1 base and J 8 bases, with 12 bases left between them. This CDR3 reads CASSIVTEGDEQFF. CDR3 nucleotide sequence: TGTGCCAGTAGTATAGTCACCGAAGGGGATGAGCAGTTCTTC.

This clonotype was observed a handful of times. The chain is built from TRBV7-9 and TRBJ2-5, with no clear D. This CDR3 contains 12 residues. Germline V gene lookup returns CDR1 SEHNR and CDR2 FQNEAQ (reference sequence). Trimming cost V 4 bases and J 5 bases, with 8 bases left between them. The CDR3 DNA is TGTGCCAGCAGCTCATGGCGGGAGACCCAGTACTTC. Translated, it gives CASSSWRETQYF.

The chain recombines TRBV18 with TRBJ1-2; weak D call: TRBD1 (5 bases). This CDR3 region has 13 residues. V lost 4 bases to trimming and J lost 4 bases, with 10 bases between them. Per the germline V gene, CDR1 is KGHSH and CDR2 is LQKENI. The CDR3 is CASSLRQLYGYTF. CDR3 nucleotide sequence: TGTGCCAGCTCACTCCGACAGCTCTATGGCTACACCTTC.

This clonotype was seen many times. The V and J genes are TRBV12-3 or TRBV12-4 and TRBJ1-3; 9 bases align to TRBD1. This CDR3 comprises 15 residues. V gave up 8 bases and J gave up 5 bases; unmatched junction bases: 10. CDR3 coding DNA: TGTGCCAGCGGGACAGGGAAAAGCCAGCGAAACACCATATATTTT. Translation gives CASGTGKSQRNTIYF.

This clonotype was found a few times. The chain joins TRBV30 to TRBJ1-2; D gene uncertain. CDR1 GTSNPN and CDR2 SVGIG come from the germline V gene (reference sequence). The V gene lost 1 base and the J gene lost 4 bases, with 4 bases spanning the gap. CDR3 length: 11 residues. The CDR3, as DNA: TGTGCCTGGAGTGCGGGCTATGGCTACACCTTC. Its translation is CAWSAGYGYTF.

Ten or more counts support this clonotype. The chain joins TRBV27 to TRBJ2-1, with TRBD2 as a possible D gene (6 bases). There are 14 residues in the CDR3. The germline V and J ends were trimmed by 1 base and 10 bases, with 14 bases remaining between them. CDR1 and CDR2 (germline): MNHEY, SMNVEV (reference sequence). The CDR3 region has the DNA TGTGCCAGCAGTTTATTACTCCCGGGGGTCGAGCAGTTCTTC. Its translation is CASSLLLPGVEQFF.

The chain combines TRBV6-5 with TRBJ2-2; no firm D call. Trimming stripped 0 bases from V and 7 bases from J, with 12 bases between. This CDR3 is built from 15 residues. Germline V gene sequence: CDR1 MNHEY, CDR2 SVGAGI. DNA of the CDR3: TGTGCCAGCAGTTACTCGAGGCAACTATTCGGGGAGCTGTTTTTT. This sequence encodes CASSYSRQLFGELFF.

This clonotype has more than one count but fewer than ten. V gene TRBV20-1 combines with J gene TRBJ2-3; D is unclear. V lost 3 bases, J lost 7 bases, and 11 bases lay in between. CDR3 size: 12 residues. Germline CDR1 is DFQATT and CDR2 is SNEGSKA (reference sequence). In DNA, the CDR3 is TGCAGTGCTAGCATACCCGCAAATACGCAGTATTTT. Amino acids: CSASIPANTQYF.

V is TRBV6-2 or TRBV6-3 and J is TRBJ2-2, with TRBD2 matching 11 bases. The CDR3 consists of 15 residues. The germline gives CDR1 MNHEY, CDR2 SVGEGT. V dropped 5 bases and J dropped 6; count of bases not matched to a gene: 5. CDR3 sequence: CASSIVAGGPGELFF. The CDR3 nucleotides read TGTGCCAGCAGTATAGTAGCGGGGGGGCCCGGGGAGCTGTTTTTT.

The rearrangement links TRBV20-1 to TRBJ1-3; maybe TRBD1 (5 bases). The germline V and J ends were trimmed by 0 bases and 3 bases, with 9 bases remaining between them. Germline values: CDR1 DFQATT, CDR2 SNEGSKA (reference sequence). There are 14 residues in the CDR3. Here the CDR3 reads CSARERGVGNTIYF. The CDR3 region has the DNA TGCAGTGCTAGAGAAAGGGGTGTTGGAAACACCATATATTTT.

In its sample, this clonotype was seen a few times. The CDR3 sequence: CASSQVTGAVMAEAFF. Written as DNA, the CDR3 is TGTGCCAGCAGCCAGGTTACAGGGGCGGTGATGGCTGAAGCTTTCTTT. V gene TRBV4-2 combines with J gene TRBJ1-1, with 7 bases lining up with TRBD1. This CDR3 has 16 residues. Germline V lookup: CDR1 LGHNA, CDR2 YNFKEQ. The ends lost 3 bases at V and 6 bases at J; junction bases unmatched: 13.

The chain carries TRBV7-9 and TRBJ1-6, with D possibly TRBD1 on 5 matching bases. Looked up from germline, CDR1 is SEHNR and CDR2 is FQNEAQ (reference sequence). Trimming stripped 2 bases from V and 10 bases from J, with 12 bases between. The CDR3 totals 14 residues. DNA of the CDR3: TGTGCCAGCAGCTTACCAGGGCTCACGTCACCCCTCCACTTT. It codes for CASSLPGLTSPLHF.

In its sample, this clonotype was seen many times. The V gene is TRBV24-1, the J gene TRBJ1-5, with D uncertain. Trimming took off 1 base at V and 6 bases at J, with 6 bases between the two ends. There are 13 residues in the CDR3. Germline V gene sequence: CDR1 KGHDR, CDR2 SFDVKD. CDR3 in amino acids: CATSDFRSQPQHF. CDR3 coding DNA: TGTGCCACCAGTGATTTCAGGAGTCAGCCCCAGCATTTT.

This clonotype was detected only a few times. The rearrangement uses TRBV4-1 and TRBJ2-2, with a tentative D call TRBD1 (6 bases). The V gene's germline CDR1 is MGHRA and CDR2 YSYEKL. The V gene lost 4 bases and the J gene lost 4 bases, with 10 bases spanning the gap. The CDR3 covers 14 residues. CDR3 in DNA: TGCGCCAGCAGCCGCGCAGGGGTCACCGGGGAGCTGTTTTTT. This gives the protein CASSRAGVTGELFF.

This clonotype has only a few counts. This chain connects TRBV4-1 to TRBJ1-6; 7 positions match TRBD1. Losses at the gene ends were 4 bases for V and 9 bases for J; bases not matched to a gene: 6. This CDR3 contains 14 residues. Germline CDR1 MGHRA, CDR2 YSYEKL. In DNA, the CDR3 is TGCGCCAGCAGCCCCCGACAGGGTGGTTCACCCCTCCACTTT. Translation gives CASSPRQGGSPLHF.